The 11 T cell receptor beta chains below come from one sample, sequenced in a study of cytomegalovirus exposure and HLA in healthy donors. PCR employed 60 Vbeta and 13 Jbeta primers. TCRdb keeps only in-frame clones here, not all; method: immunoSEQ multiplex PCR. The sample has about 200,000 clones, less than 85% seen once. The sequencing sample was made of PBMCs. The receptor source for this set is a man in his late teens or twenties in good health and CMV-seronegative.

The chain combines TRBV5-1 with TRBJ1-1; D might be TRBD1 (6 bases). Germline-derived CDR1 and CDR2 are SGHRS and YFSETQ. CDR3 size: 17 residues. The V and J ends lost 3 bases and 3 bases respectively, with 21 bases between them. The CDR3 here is CASSSGAGVIGDTEAFF. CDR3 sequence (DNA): TGCGCCAGCAGCTCTGGTGCAGGGGTCATCGGGGACACTGAAGCTTTCTTT.

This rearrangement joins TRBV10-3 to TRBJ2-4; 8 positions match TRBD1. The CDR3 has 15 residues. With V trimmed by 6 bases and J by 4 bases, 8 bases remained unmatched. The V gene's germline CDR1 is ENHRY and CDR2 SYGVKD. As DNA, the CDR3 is TGTGCCATCAGCACCGGGACAGGTACTAAAAACATTCAGTACTTC. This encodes CAISTGTGTKNIQYF.

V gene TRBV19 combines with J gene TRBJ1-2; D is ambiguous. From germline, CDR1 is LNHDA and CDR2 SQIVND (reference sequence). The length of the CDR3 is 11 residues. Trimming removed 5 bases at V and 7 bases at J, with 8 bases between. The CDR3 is CASSLTGGYTF. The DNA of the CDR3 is TGTGCCAGTAGTCTCACCGGTGGCTACACCTTC.

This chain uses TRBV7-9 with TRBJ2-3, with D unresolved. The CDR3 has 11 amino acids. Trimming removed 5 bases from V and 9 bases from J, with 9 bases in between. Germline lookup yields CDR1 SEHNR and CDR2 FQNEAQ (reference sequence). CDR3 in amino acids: CASSQEPTQYF. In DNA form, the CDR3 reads TGTGCCAGCAGCCAAGAGCCGACGCAGTATTTT.

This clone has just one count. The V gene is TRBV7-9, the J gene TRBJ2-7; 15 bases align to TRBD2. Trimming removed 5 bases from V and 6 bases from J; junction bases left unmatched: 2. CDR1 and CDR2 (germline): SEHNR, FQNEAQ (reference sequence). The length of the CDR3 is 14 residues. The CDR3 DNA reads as TGTGCCAGCAGCCCGGGACTAGCGGGAGGCGAGCAGTACTTC. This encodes CASSPGLAGGEQYF.

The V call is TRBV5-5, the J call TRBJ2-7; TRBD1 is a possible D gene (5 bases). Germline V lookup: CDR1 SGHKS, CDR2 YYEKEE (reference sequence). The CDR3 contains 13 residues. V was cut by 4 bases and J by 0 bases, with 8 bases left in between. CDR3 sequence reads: CASSRTYSYEQYF. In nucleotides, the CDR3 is TGTGCCAGCAGCAGGACATACTCCTACGAGCAGTACTTC.

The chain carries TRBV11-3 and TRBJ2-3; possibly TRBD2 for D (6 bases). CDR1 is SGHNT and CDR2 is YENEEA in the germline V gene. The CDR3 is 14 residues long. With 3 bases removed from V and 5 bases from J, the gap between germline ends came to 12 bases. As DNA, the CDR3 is TGTGCCAGCAGCTTTGGGGCTAGCGAAGATACGCAGTATTTT. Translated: CASSFGASEDTQYF.

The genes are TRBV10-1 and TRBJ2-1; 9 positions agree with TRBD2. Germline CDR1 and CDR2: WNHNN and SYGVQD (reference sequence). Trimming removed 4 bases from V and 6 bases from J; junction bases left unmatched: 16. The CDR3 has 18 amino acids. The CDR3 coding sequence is TGCGCCAGCAGTGGGTCCCAGAGATTCGGCGGGAGGGCCAATGAGCAGTTCTTC. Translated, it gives CASSGSQRFGGRANEQFF.

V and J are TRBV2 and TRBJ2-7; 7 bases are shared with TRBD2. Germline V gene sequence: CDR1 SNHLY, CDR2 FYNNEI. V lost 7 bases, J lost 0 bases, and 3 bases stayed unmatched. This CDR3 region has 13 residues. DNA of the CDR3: TGTGCCAGCAAGGGCGGGAGCTCCTACGAGCAGTACTTC. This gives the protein CASKGGSSYEQYF.

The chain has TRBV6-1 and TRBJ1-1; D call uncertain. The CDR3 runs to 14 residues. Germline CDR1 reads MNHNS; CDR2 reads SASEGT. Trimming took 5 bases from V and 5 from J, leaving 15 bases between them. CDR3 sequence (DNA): TGTGCCAGCAGTCCCGGACTGAGTGGAACTGAAGCTTTCTTT. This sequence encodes CASSPGLSGTEAFF.

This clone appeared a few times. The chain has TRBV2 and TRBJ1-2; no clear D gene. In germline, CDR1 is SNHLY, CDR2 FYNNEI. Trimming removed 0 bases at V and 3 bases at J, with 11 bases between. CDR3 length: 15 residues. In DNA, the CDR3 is TGTGCCAGCAGTGAAGCGAGGGCATCGTACTATGGCTACACCTTC. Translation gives CASSEARASYYGYTF.